Presented here are 29 T cell receptor beta chains from one specimen sequenced in a study of T cell repertoires in cytomegalovirus infection. MiXCR, applied by TCRdb to the reads, yields one record per CDR3 protein. The sample records under 150,000 distinct CDR3 sequences, less than 9.5% being singletons. The specimen was PBMCs. All receptors derive from a human donor in good health (CMV status not recorded). Some clones in this sample may be carry-over from other donors' samples.

The chain carries TRBV5-1 and TRBJ2-1, with a weak D call TRBD2 (5 bases). Between the trimmed V and J ends, which lost 3 bases and 0 bases, there was a span of 10 bases. Germline assignment: CDR1 SGHRS and CDR2 YFSETQ. The CDR3 consists of 15 residues. The CDR3 DNA follows: TGCGCCAGCAGCTCAGAGCGGCCCTCCTACAATGAGCAGTTCTTC. It yields the protein CASSSERPSYNEQFF. The full variable domain, completed using reference TRBV5-1 and TRBJ2-1, is KAGVTQTPRYLIKTRGQQVTLSCSPISGHRSVSWYQQTPGQGLQFLFEYFSETQRNKGNFPGRFSGRQFSNSRSEMNVSTLELGDSALYLCASSSERPSYNEQFFGPGTRLTVL.

In this sample, this clonotype turned up many times. The rearrangement joins TRBV7-8 to TRBJ2-4; D is ambiguous. V shed 5 bases and J shed 1 base, with 9 bases lying between them. The CDR3 loop spans 14 amino acids. Germline CDR1 SGHVS, CDR2 FQNEAQ. The CDR3 bases are TGTGCCAGCAGCCTCCCCGGGGCCAAAAACATTCAGTACTTC. This codes for CASSLPGAKNIQYF. The full variable domain, with the rest looked up from reference TRBV7-8 and TRBJ2-4, is GAGVSQSPRYKVAKRGQDVALRCDPISGHVSLFWYQQALGQGPEFLTYFQNEAQLDKSGLPSDRFFAERPEGSVSTLKIQRTQQEDSAVYLCASSLPGAKNIQYFGAGTRLSVL.

This clonotype occurred many times. V gene TRBV4-1 combines with J gene TRBJ2-1, with 10 bases matching TRBD2. The CDR3 consists of 15 residues. CDR1 MGHRA and CDR2 YSYEKL come from the germline V gene. V lost 3 bases and J lost 5; bases outside the gene matches: 4. The CDR3 DNA reads TGCGCCAGCAGCCAGATACTAGCGGGGCACAATGAGCAGTTCTTC. Translation: CASSQILAGHNEQFF.

This clonotype occurred many times. J is TRBJ1-2 and V is TRBV9; D not certain. V was pared by 6 bases and J by 5 bases, with 14 bases between. Germline loops: CDR1 SGDLS, CDR2 YYNGEE. CDR3 length: 13 residues. CDR3 sequence: CASKGLSVYGYTF. DNA of the CDR3: TGTGCCAGCAAAGGACTGTCAGTTTATGGCTACACCTTC.

This clonotype was seen many times. The chain combines TRBV18 with TRBJ2-1; TRBD2 aligns across 8 bases. The germline V gene has CDR1 KGHSH and CDR2 LQKENI. V gave up 3 bases and J gave up 3 bases; unmatched junction bases: 16. The CDR3 has 19 amino acids. The CDR3 is CASSPLFLERGTFYNEQFF. CDR3 DNA: TGTGCCAGCTCACCCCTCTTCCTTGAGCGGGGGACCTTCTACAATGAGCAGTTCTTC.

This chain connects TRBV6-5 to TRBJ2-6; 12 bases are a match to TRBD1. The CDR3 runs 18 residues. The germline gives CDR1 MNHEY, CDR2 SVGAGI. J lost 0 bases, V lost 5 bases, and 5 bases had no gene match. The CDR3 loop reads CASSAGQGAPSGANVLTF. The CDR3 bases are TGTGCCAGCAGTGCGGGACAGGGGGCCCCCTCTGGGGCCAACGTCCTGACTTTC.

The chain couples TRBV27 to TRBJ1-2; possibly TRBD1 for D (5 bases). From germline, CDR1 is MNHEY and CDR2 SMNVEV (reference sequence). Deletions cut 3 bases from V and 0 bases from J, with 20 bases between. This CDR3 contains 18 residues. CDR3 in DNA: TGTGCCAGCAGTTTCCGCGGGGCCGGAACCCCAGCTAACTATGGCTACACCTTC. This codes for CASSFRGAGTPANYGYTF.

This clonotype was seen many times. The chain links TRBV28 to TRBJ2-7; no definite D call. Germline values: CDR1 MDHEN, CDR2 SYDVKM. Trimming stripped 3 bases from V and 4 bases from J, with 7 bases between. The CDR3 has 12 residues. The chain's CDR3 is CASSLLGYEQYF. DNA for the CDR3: TGTGCCAGCAGTTTGTTGGGGTACGAGCAGTACTTC.

This clonotype was observed many times. The chain links TRBV27 to TRBJ1-3, with D uncertain. V shed 10 bases and J shed 6 bases, with 28 bases lying between them. The CDR3 is made up of 17 amino acids. Per the germline V gene, CDR1 is MNHEY and CDR2 is SMNVEV (reference sequence). CDR3 DNA: TGTGCCACCGAACAACGATCCCCTCCAGGCAGGAAAAACACCATATATTTT. The encoded protein is CATEQRSPPGRKNTIYF.

This clonotype was counted many times. The chain uses TRBV7-8 and TRBJ2-5; TRBD1 matches 10 bases. Germline CDR1 SGHVS, CDR2 FQNEAQ. V trimming: 5 bases; J trimming: 5 bases; junction bases outside the gene matches: 11. The CDR3 length is 16 residues. The CDR3 loop is CASSRRRDRGQETQYF. For the CDR3, the DNA is TGTGCCAGCAGCCGCAGACGGGACAGGGGCCAGGAGACCCAGTACTTC.

The chain carries TRBV28 and TRBJ2-1, with D uncertain. Germline lookup yields CDR1 MDHEN and CDR2 SYDVKM. The V and J ends lost 5 bases and 9 bases respectively, with 11 bases between them. This CDR3 is built from 12 residues. The CDR3 bases are TGTGCCAGCAGTCGCCGTTTAAGTGAGCAGTTCTTC. Translated: CASSRRLSEQFF.

The sample holds a few counts of this clonotype. The gene calls are TRBV12-3 or TRBV12-4 and TRBJ2-7; D gene unclear. V lost 6 bases to trimming and J lost 0 bases, with 12 bases between them. The CDR3 loop spans 14 amino acids. The CDR3 loop reads CASSPDRNSYEQYF. In DNA form, the CDR3 reads TGTGCCAGCAGCCCGGACCGAAACTCCTACGAGCAGTACTTC.

The table lists this clonotype with many counts. The chain combines TRBV11-1 with TRBJ1-1; D gene unclear. Trimming cost V 7 bases and J 5 bases, with 17 bases left between them. In germline, CDR1 is SGHAT, CDR2 FQDESV (reference sequence). The CDR3 has 14 residues. CDR3 protein: CASTNMRAGTEAFF. As DNA, the CDR3 is TGTGCCAGCACCAACATGCGGGCGGGGACTGAAGCTTTCTTT. Variable domain in full (rest from reference TRBV11-1 and TRBJ1-1): EAEVAQSPRYKITEKSQAVAFWCDPISGHATLYWYRQILGQGPELLVQFQDESVVDDSQLPKDRFSAERLKGVDSTLKIQPAELGDSAMYLCASTNMRAGTEAFFGQGTRLTVV.

V and J are TRBV2 and TRBJ1-1, with 8 bases aligning to TRBD1. Germline V CDR1 and CDR2: SNHLY, FYNNEI. The CDR3 length is 14 residues. V trimming: 6 bases; J trimming: 4 bases; junction bases outside the gene matches: 7. CDR3 protein: CASSNGQGFTEAFF. The DNA for the CDR3 is TGTGCCAGCAGCAACGGACAGGGCTTCACTGAAGCTTTCTTT. The full variable domain, completed using reference TRBV2 and TRBJ1-1, is EPEVTQTPSHQVTQMGQEVILRCVPISNHLYFYWYRQILGQKVEFLVSFYNNEISEKSEIFDDQFSVERPDGSNFTLKIRSTKLEDSAMYFCASSNGQGFTEAFFGQGTRLTVV.

This clonotype was recorded a few times. The chain is built from TRBV20-1 and TRBJ1-5; 7 bases fit TRBD1. The CDR3 loop spans 14 amino acids. The J segment lost 8 bases and the V segment lost 3 bases, leaving 10 bases of the junction unmatched. Looked up from germline, CDR1 is DFQATT and CDR2 is SNEGSKA (reference sequence). Here the CDR3 reads CSARSRQGSKPQHF. The CDR3 nucleotides read TGCAGTGCTAGGTCCCGACAGGGCTCTAAGCCCCAGCATTTT.

This clonotype was picked up a small number of times. This chain connects TRBV7-4 to TRBJ1-6, with TRBD1 as a possible D gene (5 bases). This CDR3 has 15 amino acids. Germline CDR1 reads SGHVT; CDR2 reads SQSDAQ. Trimming took off 1 base at V and 3 bases at J, with 7 bases between the two ends. The CDR3 region has the DNA TGTGCCAGCAGCTTAGGACAGCACTATAATTCACCCCTCCACTTT. Amino acid sequence: CASSLGQHYNSPLHF.

This clonotype was picked up many times. This sequence joins TRBV7-8 and TRBJ1-3; maybe TRBD1 (5 bases). This CDR3 contains 14 residues. The V end was cut by 5 bases, the J end by 0 bases, with 8 bases between. Per the germline V gene, CDR1 is SGHVS and CDR2 is FQNEAQ. The CDR3 DNA follows: TGTGCCAGCAGCCGGGGGACCTCTGGAAACACCATATATTTT. This sequence encodes CASSRGTSGNTIYF.

This clonotype was recorded a few times. This chain links TRBV2 with TRBJ2-7; the D gene could be TRBD1 or TRBD2 (5 bases each). Germline CDR1 reads SNHLY; CDR2 reads FYNNEI. V lost 7 bases and J lost 0, with 16 bases in between. CDR3 length equals 15 residues. The CDR3 loop is CASIPRGKSSYEQYF. CDR3 nucleotide sequence: TGTGCCAGCATACCGAGGGGCAAAAGCTCCTACGAGCAGTACTTC.

This clonotype was counted ten times or more. This chain links TRBV5-4 with TRBJ2-7; 9 nucleotides match TRBD1. V gave up 4 bases and J gave up 4 bases; unmatched junction bases: 9. The CDR3 loop spans 15 amino acids. CDR1 is SGHNT, CDR2 YYREEE, per germline (reference sequence). Here the CDR3 reads CASSRTGTGLYEQYF. In nucleotides, the CDR3 is TGTGCCAGCAGCCGGACCGGGACAGGGCTATACGAGCAGTACTTC.

This clonotype was counted a few times. The genes are TRBV28 and TRBJ1-2, with a tentative D call TRBD1 (5 bases). The germline V and J ends were trimmed by 8 bases and 0 bases, with 13 bases remaining between them. CDR1 is MDHEN, CDR2 SYDVKM, per germline. The CDR3 is 14 amino acids. CDR3 loop: CASVGEQPNYGYTF. In DNA form, the CDR3 reads TGTGCCAGCGTAGGGGAACAGCCTAACTATGGCTACACCTTC.

This clonotype was counted ten times or more. The J gene is TRBJ2-7, the V gene TRBV7-8, with D perhaps matching TRBD2 (6 bases). The length of the CDR3 is 14 residues. Looked up from germline, CDR1 is SGHVS and CDR2 is FQNEAQ. V lost 1 base and J lost 4, with 11 bases in between. Written as DNA, the CDR3 is TGTGCCAGCAGCTTAGAGGGACTCCCATACGAGCAGTACTTC. Encoded protein: CASSLEGLPYEQYF.

This clonotype was recorded many times. J is TRBJ2-5 and V is TRBV11-2; 7 nucleotides line up with TRBD1. The CDR3 has 14 residues. The germline V gene has CDR1 SGHAT and CDR2 FQNNGV. The V and J ends lost 0 bases and 6 bases, in that order; junction bases with no gene match: 4. The CDR3 DNA follows: TGTGCCAGCAGCTTAGACAGGGGGTCTAAGACCCAGTACTTC. Translation: CASSLDRGSKTQYF.

The sample holds many counts of this clonotype. The V call is TRBV20-1, the J call TRBJ2-5, with TRBD2 identical over 10 bases. The germline gives CDR1 DFQATT, CDR2 SNEGSKA (reference sequence). Germline trimming cut 6 bases from V and 0 bases from J; bases unmatched to any gene: 4. CDR3 size: 14 residues. The CDR3 spells CSASGGAYQETQYF. As DNA, the CDR3 is TGCAGTGCGAGCGGGGGGGCTTACCAAGAGACCCAGTACTTC.

This chain connects TRBV6-2 or TRBV6-3 to TRBJ2-1, with TRBD2 identical over 13 bases. CDR3 length: 20 amino acids. V trimming: 2 bases; J trimming: 6 bases; junction bases outside the gene matches: 16. The germline CDR1 and CDR2 sequences are MNHEY and SVGEGT. The CDR3 here is CASSYPTSTSGGTRINEQFF. The DNA of the CDR3 is TGTGCCAGCAGTTACCCTACTTCGACTAGCGGGGGGACCAGGATCAATGAGCAGTTCTTC.

This clonotype occurred many times. The gene calls are TRBV5-6 and TRBJ1-1; 8 bases match TRBD1. The germline V gene encodes CDR1 SGHDT and CDR2 YYEEEE. The CDR3 has 16 residues. J lost 6 bases, V lost 4 bases, and 14 bases had no gene match. Here the CDR3 reads CASSRPGQGGRAEAFF. CDR3 DNA: TGTGCCAGCAGCCGACCCGGACAGGGTGGAAGGGCTGAAGCTTTCTTT.

This clonotype has a count of ten or more. V is TRBV28 and J is TRBJ2-7; D remains ambiguous. The length of the CDR3 is 14 residues. Trimming removed 5 bases at V and 0 bases at J, with 11 bases between. Looked up from germline, CDR1 is MDHEN and CDR2 is SYDVKM. CDR3 sequence (DNA): TGTGCCAGCAGTGAAGAATCCCTCTCCTACGAGCAGTACTTC. Its translation is CASSEESLSYEQYF.

There are many counts of this clonotype. V gene TRBV7-2 combines with J gene TRBJ2-3, with 9 bases identical to TRBD1. The trim removed 4 bases at V and 0 bases at J, leaving 5 bases unmatched. CDR1 SGHTA and CDR2 FQGNSA come from the germline V gene. This CDR3 region has 16 residues. The CDR3 sequence: CASSSAGTGSTDTQYF. CDR3 nucleotide sequence: TGTGCCAGCAGCTCCGCCGGGACAGGGAGCACAGATACGCAGTATTTT.

The chain recombines TRBV2 with TRBJ2-5, with D perhaps matching TRBD2 (5 bases). Between the trimmed V and J ends, which lost 5 bases and 6 bases, there was a span of 10 bases. Per germline, CDR1 SNHLY and CDR2 FYNNEI. This CDR3 is built from 12 residues. In nucleotides, the CDR3 is TGTGCCAGCAGTTGGATAGCGAAGACCCAGTACTTC. Translated: CASSWIAKTQYF. Using reference TRBV2 and TRBJ2-5 for the parts outside the CDR3, the full variable domain is EPEVTQTPSHQVTQMGQEVILRCVPISNHLYFYWYRQILGQKVEFLVSFYNNEISEKSEIFDDQFSVERPDGSNFTLKIRSTKLEDSAMYFCASSWIAKTQYFGPGTRLLVL.

This clonotype has just a few counts. The V and J genes are TRBV28 and TRBJ1-1; a possible D gene is TRBD1 (6 bases). This CDR3 is built from 14 residues. V lost 9 bases and J lost 0, with 14 bases in between. The germline gives CDR1 MDHEN, CDR2 SYDVKM. The CDR3 coding sequence is TGTGCCAGTGGGGACATACGGGTGAACACTGAAGCTTTCTTT. The encoded protein is CASGDIRVNTEAFF.